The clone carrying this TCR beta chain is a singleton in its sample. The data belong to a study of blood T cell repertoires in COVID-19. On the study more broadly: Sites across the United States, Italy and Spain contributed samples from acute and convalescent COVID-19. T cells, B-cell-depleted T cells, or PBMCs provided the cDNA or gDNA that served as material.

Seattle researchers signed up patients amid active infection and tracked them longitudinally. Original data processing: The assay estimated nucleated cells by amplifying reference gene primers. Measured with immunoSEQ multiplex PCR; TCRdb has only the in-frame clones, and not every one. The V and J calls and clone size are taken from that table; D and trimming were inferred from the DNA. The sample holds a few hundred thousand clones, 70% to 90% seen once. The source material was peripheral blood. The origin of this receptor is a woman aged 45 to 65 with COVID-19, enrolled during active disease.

CDR3: CASSENQYYEQYF. The DNA for the CDR3 is TGTGCCAGCAGTGAAAACCAGTACTACGAGCAGTACTTC. The chain carries TRBV6-1 and TRBJ2-7; D is uncertain. Per the germline V gene, CDR1 is MNHNS and CDR2 is SASEGT. This CDR3 is 13 amino acids long. V dropped 2 bases and J dropped 3 bases, with 8 bases sitting between them.